Below, one TCR beta chain is given with its context. Its specificity is not known. CDR3 length: 16 amino acids. Trimming cost V 7 bases and J 1 base, with 22 bases left between them. Germline CDR1 is DFQATT and CDR2 is SNEGSKA (reference sequence). A single record per CDR3 protein comes from TCRdb applying MiXCR to the RT-PCR reads. The sample consists of hundreds of thousands of distinct CDR3 sequences, around 8% of them appearing once. These data come from a study of response to subunit inactivated influenza vaccine. Overall study findings and caveats: Few new T cells, the authors suggested, are recruited by each seasonal influenza vaccination.

This specimen consisted of PBMCs from blood, obtained 23 months after vaccination. This chain uses TRBV20-1 with TRBJ1-1; tentatively, D is TRBD1 (5 bases). This receptor was taken from a man between 50 and 69 years old who received an inactivated influenza vaccine. CDR3 sequence reads: CSVVPGRGRANTEAFF. The CDR3, as DNA: TGCAGTGTAGTCCCAGGCCGGGGCCGGGCGAACACTGAAGCTTTCTTT.